These 23 T cell receptor beta chains came from one sample sequenced in a study of blood T cell repertoires in COVID-19. The method was immunoSEQ multiplex PCR; TCRdb's version includes in-frame clones alone and lacks a portion of them. The table lists a few hundred thousand clones, about 82% of them singletons. Material: peripheral blood. All receptors come from a woman in her 50s with acute or convalescent COVID-19.

The V call is TRBV9, the J call TRBJ2-5; no reliable D call. The germline gives CDR1 SGDLS, CDR2 YYNGEE. Trimming took 0 bases from V and 1 from J, leaving 4 bases between them. CDR3 length: 13 residues. The DNA of the CDR3 is TGTGCCAGCAGCGTAGGAGTCCAAGAGACCCAGTACTTC. It is translated as CASSVGVQETQYF.

The rearrangement links TRBV24-1 to TRBJ2-4; 10 positions agree with TRBD1. The CDR3 covers 15 residues. With 4 bases clipped from V and 6 bases from J, the junction kept 5 bases outside the gene matches. Germline V CDR1 and CDR2: KGHDR, SFDVKD. Written as DNA, the CDR3 is TGTGCCACCAGTGACGGACAGGGGGGGAGAAACATTCAGTACTTC. Translated: CATSDGQGGRNIQYF.

The V and J genes are TRBV15 and TRBJ2-7, with TRBD2 identical over 8 bases. The V segment lost 1 base and the J segment 6 bases; nucleotides outside the gene matches: 8. Germline values: CDR1 LNHNV, CDR2 YYDKDF (reference sequence). This CDR3 has 15 amino acids. CDR3 sequence reads: CATSRVDGRAGEQYF. Here the CDR3 DNA reads TGTGCCACCAGCAGAGTTGACGGGAGGGCCGGCGAGCAGTACTTC. Supplemented by reference TRBV15 and TRBJ2-7, the full variable domain reads DAMVIQNPRYQVTQFGKPVTLSCSQTLNHNVMYWYQQKSSQAPKLLFHYYDKDFNNEADTPDNFQSRRPNTSFCFLDIRSPGLGDTAMYLCATSRVDGRAGEQYFGPGTRLTVT.

This sequence joins TRBV4-2 and TRBJ2-7; TRBD2 agrees at 7 bases. V lost 3 bases, J lost 0 bases, and 2 bases stayed unmatched. Germline CDR1 and CDR2: LGHNA and YNFKEQ. The CDR3 spans 14 residues. The chain's CDR3 is CASSQGGFSYEQYF. CDR3 DNA sequence: TGTGCCAGCAGCCAGGGGGGGTTCTCCTACGAGCAGTACTTC.

The gene calls are TRBV2 and TRBJ2-5, with 12 bases that match TRBD2. The ends lost 7 bases at V and 1 base at J; junction bases unmatched: 13. This CDR3 has 18 residues. CDR1 is SNHLY, CDR2 FYNNEI, per germline. This CDR3 is CASIKGELAGGSQETQYF. CDR3 coding DNA: TGTGCCAGCATCAAGGGAGAACTAGCGGGAGGAAGCCAAGAGACCCAGTACTTC. Filled out from reference TRBV2 and TRBJ2-5, the complete variable domain reads EPEVTQTPSHQVTQMGQEVILRCVPISNHLYFYWYRQILGQKVEFLVSFYNNEISEKSEIFDDQFSVERPDGSNFTLKIRSTKLEDSAMYFCASIKGELAGGSQETQYFGPGTRLLVL.

V and J are TRBV6-2 or TRBV6-3 and TRBJ2-5; tentative D call: TRBD2 (5 bases). V lost 1 base, J lost 2 bases, and 5 bases lay in between. The CDR3 contains 13 residues. Germline CDR1 reads MNHEY; CDR2 reads SVGEGT. The CDR3: CASSYWRQETQYF. The CDR3 DNA reads as TGTGCCAGCAGTTACTGGAGGCAAGAGACCCAGTACTTC.

This chain uses TRBV11-2 with TRBJ1-4; no firm D call. V was pared by 5 bases and J by 8 bases, with 12 bases between. This CDR3 contains 13 residues. Germline CDR1 reads SGHAT; CDR2 reads FQNNGV. The CDR3 nucleotides are TGTGCCAGCAGCCAAGGCGGTGGCGAAAAACTGTTTTTT. It codes for CASSQGGGEKLFF.

V usage is TRBV28 and J usage is TRBJ2-3; maybe TRBD1 (6 bases). The CDR3 covers 13 residues. V was pared by 9 bases and J by 1 base, with 11 bases between. From germline, CDR1 is MDHEN and CDR2 SYDVKM. The CDR3 DNA sequence: TGTGCCAGTACAGGGTTGGGCACAGATACGCAGTATTTT. Amino acids: CASTGLGTDTQYF.

This chain joins TRBV29-1 and TRBJ1-3; D possibly corresponds to TRBD1 (6 bases). The CDR3 runs to 14 residues. Germline values: CDR1 SQVTM, CDR2 ANQGSEA. Between the trimmed V and J ends, which lost 8 bases and 0 bases, there was a span of 14 bases. The CDR3 is CSTTDSYSGNTIYF. CDR3 DNA sequence: TGCAGCACGACGGACAGCTACTCTGGAAACACCATATATTTT.

This rearrangement joins TRBV5-4 to TRBJ2-2, with a possible D match to TRBD2 (6 bases). The V end was cut by 2 bases, the J end by 0 bases, with 11 bases between. The germline CDR1 and CDR2 sequences are SGHNT and YYREEE (reference sequence). The CDR3 extends over 16 amino acids. The CDR3 DNA reads TGTGCCAGCAGCTTAAATAGCGGAGCGAACACCGGGGAGCTGTTTTTT. This sequence encodes CASSLNSGANTGELFF.

The chain carries TRBV7-2 and TRBJ2-5, with D possibly TRBD1 on 6 matching bases. The CDR3 sequence is 13 residues long. Germline lookup yields CDR1 SGHTA and CDR2 FQGNSA. Between the trimmed V and J ends, which lost 4 bases and 4 bases, there was a span of 10 bases. CDR3 nucleotide sequence: TGTGCCAGCAGCTACATGACAGGAGAGACCCAGTACTTC. As protein: CASSYMTGETQYF.

The chain employs TRBV30 and TRBJ1-5, with TRBD1 identical over 7 bases. The V segment lost 5 bases and the J segment 4 bases; nucleotides outside the gene matches: 5. Germline V gene sequence: CDR1 GTSNPN, CDR2 SVGIG (reference sequence). The CDR3 totals 13 residues. CDR3 nucleotide sequence: TGTGCCTGGGAGACAGGGATGAATCAGCCCCAGCATTTT. This sequence encodes CAWETGMNQPQHF.

On this clone itself: This CDR3 is also generated by other DNA sequences in the sample. The chain employs TRBV7-2 and TRBJ1-5; 8 bases line up with TRBD1. V shed 1 base and J 5 bases; nucleotides not matched to a gene: 4. CDR3 length: 15 residues. Per germline, CDR1 SGHTA and CDR2 FQGNSA. For the CDR3, the DNA is TGTGCCAGCAGCTTAGGAGACAGGGGCTATCAGCCCCAGCATTTT. Its protein is CASSLGDRGYQPQHF.

The V and J genes are TRBV28 and TRBJ1-1, with TRBD1 matching 11 bases. Germline trimming cut 5 bases from V and 6 bases from J; bases unmatched to any gene: 11. The CDR3 is 16 residues long. Germline V gene data show CDR1 as MDHEN and CDR2 as SYDVKM. CDR3 nucleotide sequence: TGTGCCAGCAGTGCATACGGACAGGGGGCTCATCCTGAAGCTTTCTTT. Its protein product is CASSAYGQGAHPEAFF. Filled out from reference TRBV28 and TRBJ1-1, the complete variable domain reads DVKVTQSSRYLVKRTGEKVFLECVQDMDHENMFWYRQDPGLGLRLIYFSYDVKMKEKGDIPEGYSVSREKKERFSLILESASTNQTSMYLCASSAYGQGAHPEAFFGQGTRLTVV.

The V call is TRBV4-2, the J call TRBJ1-4; 9 positions agree with TRBD1. The CDR3 spans 18 residues. Germline CDR1 is LGHNA and CDR2 is YNFKEQ. The V and J ends lost 4 bases and 2 bases, in that order; junction bases with no gene match: 11. The CDR3 sequence is CASSLSPGQGSTNEKLFF. The DNA for the CDR3 is TGTGCCAGCAGCCTTAGCCCGGGACAGGGTTCGACTAATGAAAAACTGTTTTTT.

With regard to this clone: Other DNA sequences of this sample code for an identical CDR3. This chain connects TRBV7-3 to TRBJ2-1, with D possibly TRBD2 on 6 matching bases. CDR3 length equals 15 residues. With 4 bases removed from V and 1 base from J, the gap between germline ends came to 11 bases. The germline V gene has CDR1 SGHTA and CDR2 FQGTGA. In DNA form, the CDR3 reads TGTGCCAGCAGCTCCTTGGCGGGGTCCTACAATGAGCAGTTCTTC. This translates into CASSSLAGSYNEQFF.

This chain joins TRBV5-1 and TRBJ1-5; D remains ambiguous. Germline values: CDR1 SGHRS, CDR2 YFSETQ. The CDR3 runs 13 residues. V lost 0 bases, J lost 5 bases, and 6 bases lay in between. CDR3 nucleotides: TGCGCCAGCAGCTTGGCTCCCTATCAGCCCCAGCATTTT. Translation: CASSLAPYQPQHF.

The chain recombines TRBV28 with TRBJ2-1; 12 positions match TRBD1. Losses at the gene ends were 9 bases for V and 6 bases for J; bases not matched to a gene: 9. The CDR3 has 15 residues. Germline values: CDR1 MDHEN, CDR2 SYDVKM. CDR3 DNA sequence: TGTGCCAGTATCAGCGGGACAGGGGGCTTCAATGAGCAGTTCTTC. This encodes CASISGTGGFNEQFF. The variable domain in full, with the rest retrieved from reference TRBV28 and TRBJ2-1, is DVKVTQSSRYLVKRTGEKVFLECVQDMDHENMFWYRQDPGLGLRLIYFSYDVKMKEKGDIPEGYSVSREKKERFSLILESASTNQTSMYLCASISGTGGFNEQFFGPGTRLTVL.

The V and J genes are TRBV19 and TRBJ1-1, with 8 bases fitting TRBD1. The CDR3 is 15 residues long. Germline V CDR1 and CDR2: LNHDA, SQIVND (reference sequence). Trimming removed 5 bases from V and 0 bases from J; junction bases left unmatched: 5. CDR3 nucleotides: TGTGCCAGTAGTGTCACAGGGGGGCTGAACACTGAAGCTTTCTTT. Translation gives CASSVTGGLNTEAFF.

This chain uses TRBV19 with TRBJ2-4, with 8 bases identical to TRBD1. The CDR3 sequence is 16 residues long. Germline CDR1 LNHDA, CDR2 SQIVND (reference sequence). After removal of 2 bases from V and 8 bases from J, the junction contained 11 bases not matched to a gene. In nucleotides, the CDR3 is TGTGCCAGTAGTATACAGGGGGCGATTTTTGAAGACATTCAGTACTTC. Encoded protein: CASSIQGAIFEDIQYF.

In its sample, this clone was seen a few times. The chain combines TRBV9 with TRBJ2-7; D remains ambiguous. The CDR3 length is 15 residues. The germline V and J ends were trimmed by 4 bases and 2 bases, with 16 bases remaining between them. Germline CDR1 reads SGDLS; CDR2 reads YYNGEE. The CDR3 loop is CASSPLATVTYEQYF. DNA of the CDR3: TGTGCCAGCAGCCCCCTGGCCACCGTTACCTACGAGCAGTACTTC.

The chain combines TRBV15 with TRBJ2-1; maybe TRBD1 (6 bases). The V gene's germline CDR1 is LNHNV and CDR2 YYDKDF (reference sequence). CDR3 length: 16 amino acids. Trimming removed 0 bases from V and 2 bases from J, with 11 bases in between. CDR3 nucleotide sequence: TGTGCCACCAGCAGAGATCGTTCAGGGGCCTACAATGAGCAGTTCTTC. Residues: CATSRDRSGAYNEQFF.

The chain recombines TRBV25-1 with TRBJ1-2; D gene unclear. The length of the CDR3 is 13 residues. Germline CDR1 and CDR2: MGHDK and SYGVNS. V was clipped by 6 bases and J by 8 bases, with 16 bases between them. The CDR3 nucleotides read TGTGCCAGCAGAACGTCGGGAGGAACCGGCTACACCTTC. This sequence encodes CASRTSGGTGYTF.